Below, 2 T cell receptor beta chains from the same sample are listed, as sequenced in a study of cytomegalovirus exposure and HLA in healthy donors. Sequencing used immunoSEQ multiplex PCR; TCRdb keeps in-frame clones, though not all of them. The repertoire holds fewer than 70,000 clones, with approximately 96% as singletons. The sample was PBMCs. The source of these receptors is a man aged 18 to 29 in good health and CMV-seronegative.

The chain has TRBV12-5 and TRBJ2-1, with TRBD2 matching 10 bases. CDR1 is LGHNT, CDR2 FRNRAP, per germline. This CDR3 contains 19 residues. After removal of 0 bases from V and 6 bases from J, the junction contained 14 bases not matched to a gene. The CDR3 here is CASGLVLSPSGRIGNEQFF. The CDR3 DNA reads TGTGCTAGTGGTTTGGTACTCTCCCCTAGCGGGAGAATAGGCAATGAGCAGTTCTTC.

The V gene is TRBV4-3, the J gene TRBJ2-2, with TRBD2 identical over 10 bases. Losses at the gene ends were 1 base for V and 6 bases for J; bases not matched to a gene: 8. CDR3 length: 17 residues. CDR1 and CDR2 from the germline V gene are LGHNA and YSLEER. Written as DNA, the CDR3 is TGCGCCAGCAGCCAAGGGAGACTAGCGGGTTTCTCCGGGGAGCTGTTTTTT. It specifies CASSQGRLAGFSGELFF.